These T cell receptor beta chains were read from a single sample in a study of identical twins. TCRdb redid the calling of the 5' RACE reads with MiXCR, one entry per CDR3 protein. The repertoire consists of approximately 700,000 distinct CDR3 sequences, with about 20% occurring once and the leading ten covering around 13%. The same data also went into a second study, on T cells expressing NK-cell markers.

The sequencing input was PBMCs. All receptors come from a woman under 30 in good health. The conserved cysteine and the conserved F or W are not part of the CDR3 here. A D gene is named only where the DNA matches it firmly. Not all rows give a size; the values are once, few, many and, for expanded clones, a class.

len | abundance | j_gene | d_gene | v_gene | CDR3aa
11 | NA | TRBJ2-5 | TRBD1 | TRBV2 | ASSEQGVQTQY
12 | many | TRBJ1-2 | NA | TRBV20-1 | SAKTLEGSYGYT
13 | NA | TRBJ2-3 | TRBD2 | TRBV5-1 | ASIWLAGGTDTQY
14 | NA | TRBJ2-1 | TRBD2 | TRBV9 | ASSTESGIIYNEQF
13 | few | TRBJ2-3 | TRBD2 | TRBV5-1 | ASRTSGSSTDTQY
13 | few | TRBJ2-3 | NA | TRBV7-2 | ASSPYRLGTDTQY
12 | few | TRBJ2-1 | NA | TRBV7-8 | ASSFPGPQGEQF
15 | once | TRBJ2-2 | NA | TRBV18 | ASSPLNRITNTGELF
10 | NA | TRBJ2-5 | NA | TRBV2 | ASVRGEETQY
13 | few | TRBJ2-7 | NA | TRBV5-1 | ASRSYSGHSYEQY
13 | many | TRBJ2-3 | TRBD2 | TRBV5-1 | ASKFAGGRQDTQY
9 | NA | TRBJ2-1 | NA | TRBV29-1 | SVGANDEQF
9 | many | TRBJ1-2 | NA | TRBV29-1 | SVTGGVGRV
11 | many | TRBJ2-2 | NA | TRBV5-1 | ASGVNAELELF
12 | NA | TRBJ2-3 | NA | TRBV12-3/TRBV12-4 | ASSQLASTDTQY
12 | NA | TRBJ2-2 | NA | TRBV7-3 | ASSADSYTGELF
15 | NA | TRBJ2-1 | NA | TRBV14 | ASSQESVSGQGNEQF
13 | NA | TRBJ1-2 | NA | TRBV7-9 | ASSFEGRGRDGYT
12 | many | TRBJ2-1 | NA | TRBV3-1 | ASSPQNRDNEQF
9 | few | TRBJ2-3 | NA | TRBV7-9 | ASGGDYTQY
14 | NA | TRBJ2-3 | NA | TRBV14 | ASSQATWGSTDTQY